One sample yielded the 2 T cell receptor beta chains listed below, sequenced in a study of T cell repertoires in cytomegalovirus infection (dated by TCRdb to about 2019). TCRdb lists the instrument as Illumina HiSeq 1500. TCRdb applied fastp at Q25 and MiXCR to the public reads, then kept only in-frame beta chains. A single entry per CDR3 protein holds the most common genes and DNA from its merged rows. The sample table holds some 700,000 distinct CDR3 sequences, of which 35% were seen once. The top ten clonotypes cover about 2.8% of the sample. What was sequenced was PBMCs. The receptors derive from a human donor in good health (CMV status not recorded). Some clones in this sample may be carry-over from other donors' samples.

This chain uses TRBV12-3 or TRBV12-4 with TRBJ1-2; 8 bases are a match to TRBD1. This CDR3 is 15 amino acids long. V gave up 6 bases and J gave up 4 bases; unmatched junction bases: 10. CDR3 sequence reads: CASSNFGTGTYGYTF. The CDR3 coding sequence is TGTGCCAGCAGCAATTTCGGGACAGGAACCTATGGCTACACCTTC.

The rearrangement links TRBV28 to TRBJ1-2, with a possible D match to TRBD1 (6 bases). V gave up 4 bases and J gave up 3 bases, with 24 bases separating them. Germline V lookup: CDR1 MDHEN, CDR2 SYDVKM. This CDR3 has 18 amino acids. CDR3 DNA sequence: TGTGCCAGCAGTTACCCACAAGGGGCAGGGGTTCCTTACTATGGCTACACCTTC. Its protein product is CASSYPQGAGVPYYGYTF.